This paragraph reports one TCR beta chain. This specimen comes from a study of blood T cell repertoires in COVID-19. Across the whole study: PBMCs, B-cell-depleted T cells, or T cells provided the cDNA or gDNA that made up the material.

Germline-derived CDR1 and CDR2 are SGHAT and FQNNGV. V lost 6 bases and J lost 3, with 12 bases in between. This CDR3 is 14 amino acids long. As processed by the authors: Cell counts per sample came from amplifying reference gene primers. The method was immunoSEQ multiplex PCR; TCRdb's version includes in-frame clones alone and lacks a portion of them. That table gives V, J and clone size, and the DNA gave D and trimming. In the table there are around 140,000 clones, under 90% of which are singletons. Ages ranged from about 18 to 89 years, with residence in around 24 US areas. This chain connects TRBV11-2 to TRBJ1-3; D is ambiguous. Sequencing was done on a sample of PBMCs or T cells enriched from blood (not recorded which). This receptor was obtained from a man aged 50-59 years in a cohort exposed to, infected with or recovered from COVID-19 (not recorded which). CDR3 loop: CASRFRDDGNTIYF. CDR3 nucleotides: TGTGCCAGCAGGTTTCGGGATGATGGAAACACCATATATTTT.